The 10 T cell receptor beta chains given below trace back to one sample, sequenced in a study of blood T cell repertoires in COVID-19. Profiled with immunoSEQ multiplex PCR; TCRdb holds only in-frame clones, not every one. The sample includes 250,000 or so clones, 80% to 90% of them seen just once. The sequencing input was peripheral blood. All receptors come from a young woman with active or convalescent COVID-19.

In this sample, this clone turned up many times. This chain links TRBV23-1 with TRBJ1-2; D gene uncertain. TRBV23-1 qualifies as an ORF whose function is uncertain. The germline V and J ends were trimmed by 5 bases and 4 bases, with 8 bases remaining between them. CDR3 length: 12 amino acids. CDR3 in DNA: TGCGCCAGCAGTTGGGAGGTCTATGGCTACACCTTC. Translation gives CASSWEVYGYTF.

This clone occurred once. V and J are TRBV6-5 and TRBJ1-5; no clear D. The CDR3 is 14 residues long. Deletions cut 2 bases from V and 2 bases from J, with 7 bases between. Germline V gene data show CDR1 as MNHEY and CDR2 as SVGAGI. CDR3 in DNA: TGTGCCAGCAGTTACACCGGGGGCAATCAGCCCCAGCATTTT. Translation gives CASSYTGGNQPQHF.

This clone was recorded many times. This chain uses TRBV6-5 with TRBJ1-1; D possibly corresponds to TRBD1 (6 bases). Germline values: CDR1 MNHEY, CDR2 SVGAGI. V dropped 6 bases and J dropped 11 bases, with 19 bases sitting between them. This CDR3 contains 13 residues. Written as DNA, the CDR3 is TGTGCCAGCAGACCTCCGGGGGGCCTGCGGGCTTTCTTT. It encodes CASRPPGGLRAFF.

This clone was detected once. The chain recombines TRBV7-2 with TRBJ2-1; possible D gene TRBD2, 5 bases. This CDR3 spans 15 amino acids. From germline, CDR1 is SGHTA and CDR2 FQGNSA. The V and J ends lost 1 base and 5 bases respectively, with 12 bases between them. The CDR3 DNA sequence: TGTGCCAGCAGCTTAGTGGCCGGGGTAAACAATGAGCAGTTCTTC. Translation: CASSLVAGVNNEQFF.

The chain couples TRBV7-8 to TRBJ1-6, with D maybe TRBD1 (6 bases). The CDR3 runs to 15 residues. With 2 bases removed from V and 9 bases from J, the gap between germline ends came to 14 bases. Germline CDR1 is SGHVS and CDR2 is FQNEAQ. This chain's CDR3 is CASSLRTGKGSPLHF. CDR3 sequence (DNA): TGTGCCAGCAGCTTACGAACAGGGAAAGGTTCACCCCTCCACTTT.

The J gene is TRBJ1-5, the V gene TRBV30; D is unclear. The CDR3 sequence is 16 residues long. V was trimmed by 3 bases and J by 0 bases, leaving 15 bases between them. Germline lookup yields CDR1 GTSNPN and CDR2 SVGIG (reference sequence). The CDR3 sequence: CAWRTPGSYSNQPQHF. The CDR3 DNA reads TGTGCCTGGAGGACACCGGGATCCTATAGCAATCAGCCCCAGCATTTT.

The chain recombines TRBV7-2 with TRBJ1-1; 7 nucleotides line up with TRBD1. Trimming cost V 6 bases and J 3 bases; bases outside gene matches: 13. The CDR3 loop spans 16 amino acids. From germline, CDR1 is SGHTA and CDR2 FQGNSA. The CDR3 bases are TGTGCCAGCAGTAAAAGGACAGGTCAGGGGTACACTGAAGCTTTCTTT. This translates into CASSKRTGQGYTEAFF. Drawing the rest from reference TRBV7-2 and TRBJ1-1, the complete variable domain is GAGVSQSPSNKVTEKGKDVELRCDPISGHTALYWYRQSLGQGLEFLIYFQGNSAPDKSGLPSDRFSAERTGGSVSTLTIQRTQQEDSAVYLCASSKRTGQGYTEAFFGQGTRLTVV.

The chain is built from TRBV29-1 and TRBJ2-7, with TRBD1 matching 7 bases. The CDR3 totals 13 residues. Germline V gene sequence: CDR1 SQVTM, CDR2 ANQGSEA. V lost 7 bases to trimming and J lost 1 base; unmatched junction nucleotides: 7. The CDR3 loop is CSGTGGTSYEQYF. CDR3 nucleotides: TGCAGCGGGACAGGAGGTACTTCCTACGAGCAGTACTTC.

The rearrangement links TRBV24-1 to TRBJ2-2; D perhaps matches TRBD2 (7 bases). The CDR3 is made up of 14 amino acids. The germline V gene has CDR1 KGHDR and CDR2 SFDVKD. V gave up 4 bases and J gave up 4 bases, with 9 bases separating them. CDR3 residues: CATSEGGLTGELFF. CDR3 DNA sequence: TGTGCCACCAGTGAGGGGGGGCTCACCGGGGAGCTGTTTTTT.

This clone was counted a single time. CDR3 in amino acids: CASSPGVPYGYTF. CDR3 bases: TGTGCCAGCAGCCCAGGGGTCCCCTATGGCTACACCTTC. V is TRBV9 and J is TRBJ1-2, with D possibly being TRBD1 (6 bases). CDR1 SGDLS and CDR2 YYNGEE come from the germline V gene. Trimming pared 4 bases from V and 4 bases from J, leaving 11 bases between. The CDR3 loop spans 13 amino acids. Supplemented by reference TRBV9 and TRBJ1-2, the full variable domain reads DSGVTQTPKHLITATGQRVTLRCSPRSGDLSVYWYQQSLDQGLQFLIQYYNGEERAKGNILERFSAQQFPDLHSELNLSSLELGDSALYFCASSPGVPYGYTFGSGTRLTVV.